The clone carrying this T cell receptor (beta chain) was counted a single time. The antigen is undetermined. This entry is derived from a study of cytomegalovirus exposure and HLA in healthy donors. Overall study findings and caveats: With later analysis, a missense DCLRE1C variant became linked to TCR beta V- and J-gene trimming. Reportedly, cytomegalovirus status was diagnosed with high sensitivity and specificity.

V was pared by 3 bases and J by 1 base, with 7 bases of the junction left unmatched. The CDR3 has 15 residues. The germline V gene encodes CDR1 SQVTM and CDR2 ANQGSEA. PCR primers comprised 60 Vbeta and 13 Jbeta primers. Sequencing was performed with immunoSEQ multiplex PCR; in TCRdb, only in-frame clones are kept and a portion is missing. Here the sample spans around 85,000 clones, around three quarters being singletons. J is TRBJ1-1 and V is TRBV29-1, with 8 bases fitting TRBD1. This clonotype was sampled from a male donor in good health and CMV-seronegative. Input material: PBMCs. The CDR3 spells CSVDKAGQENTEAFF. CDR3 bases: TGCAGCGTTGATAAGGCGGGACAGGAGAACACTGAAGCTTTCTTT.